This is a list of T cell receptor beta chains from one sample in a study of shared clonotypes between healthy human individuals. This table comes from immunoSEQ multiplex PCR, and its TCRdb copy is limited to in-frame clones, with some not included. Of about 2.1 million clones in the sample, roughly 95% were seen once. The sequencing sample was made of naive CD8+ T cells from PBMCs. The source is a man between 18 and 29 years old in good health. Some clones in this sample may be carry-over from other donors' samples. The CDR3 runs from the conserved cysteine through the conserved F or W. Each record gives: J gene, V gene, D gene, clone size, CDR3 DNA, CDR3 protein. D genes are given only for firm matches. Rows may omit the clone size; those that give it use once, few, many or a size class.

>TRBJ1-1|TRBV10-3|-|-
TGTGCCATCAGTGAGGATTATGGGGGGACTGAAGCTTTCTTT
CAISEDYGGTEAFF
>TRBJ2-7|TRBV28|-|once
TGTGCCAGCAGGTTCGCAGTTACTCAGTATGAGCAGTACTTC
CASRFAVTQYEQYF
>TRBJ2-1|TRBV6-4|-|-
TGTGCCAGCAGCGCCGGAGGCAATGAGCAGTTCTTC
CASSAGGNEQFF
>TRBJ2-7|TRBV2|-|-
TGTGCCAGCAGTGAGTCTCCAGGCATCCACGAGCAGTACTTC
CASSESPGIHEQYF
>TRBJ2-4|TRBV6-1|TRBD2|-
TGTGCCGGCGGGAGTTCACCAAACATTCAGTACTTC
CAGGSSPNIQYF
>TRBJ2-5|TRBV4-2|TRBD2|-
TGTGCCAGCAGCCAAGAACCCAGCGGGAGTAACCCCCAAGAGACCCAGTACTTC
CASSQEPSGSNPQETQYF
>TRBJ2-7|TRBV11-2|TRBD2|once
TGTGCCAGCAGCTTGTCACCGGGACTAGCCTCGGGCCCCTACGAGCAGTACTTC
CASSLSPGLASGPYEQYF
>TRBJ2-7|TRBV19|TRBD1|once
TGTGCCAGCGCGACAGGGTACGACGAGCAGTACTTC
CASATGYDEQYF
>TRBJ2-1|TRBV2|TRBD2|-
TGTGCCAGCAGAGGGGCTAGCGGGGGTTATTATGAGCAGTTCTTC
CASRGASGGYYEQFF
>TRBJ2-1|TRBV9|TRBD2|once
TGTGCCAGCAGCGTACCCTTAGCGGGAGGGAGTTACAATGAGCAGTTCTTC
CASSVPLAGGSYNEQFF
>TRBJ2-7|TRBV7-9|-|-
TGTGCCAGCAGCGCCTCAACCGGGACAATGTCCTACGAGCAGTACTTC
CASSASTGTMSYEQYF
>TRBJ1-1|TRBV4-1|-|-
TGCGCCAGCAGCCAAGGTCAACTGGATTTCTTT
CASSQGQLDFF
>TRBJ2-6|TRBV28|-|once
TGTGCCAGCAGTCCCCCCTTGGGGCGGGAAGACTTTATCTCTGGGGCCAACGTCCTGACTTTC
CASSPPLGREDFISGANVLTF
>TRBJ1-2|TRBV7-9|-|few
TGTGCCAGCAGCCCCGGAGGGTCTGGCTATGGCTACACCTTC
CASSPGGSGYGYTF
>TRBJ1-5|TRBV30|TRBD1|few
TGTGCCTGGAGTGTAAGACAGGGTAATCAGCCCCAGCATTTT
CAWSVRQGNQPQHF
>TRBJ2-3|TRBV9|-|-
TGTGCCAGCAGCGTAGCCCCAGATACGCAGTATTTT
CASSVAPDTQYF
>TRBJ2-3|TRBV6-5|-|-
TGTGCCAGCAGTTACGACGGGGAGGATACGCAGTATTTT
CASSYDGEDTQYF
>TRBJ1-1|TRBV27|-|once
TGTGCCAGCAGACGAAGCGGGACTGAAGCTTTCTTT
CASRRSGTEAFF
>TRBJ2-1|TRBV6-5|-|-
TGTGCCAGCGGCCAGGGGTGGCAAGGTGAGCAGTTCTTC
CASGQGWQGEQFF
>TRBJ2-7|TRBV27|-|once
TGTGCCAGCAGTTGGGGTAGCACCTACGAGCAGTACTTC
CASSWGSTYEQYF
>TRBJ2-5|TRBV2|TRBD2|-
TGTGCCAGCAGCGGACTAGCGGGAGACCAAGAGACCCAGTACTTC
CASSGLAGDQETQYF
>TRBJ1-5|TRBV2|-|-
TGTGCCAGCAGTGAAGGCGCGGGAGATCAGCCCCAGCATTTT
CASSEGAGDQPQHF
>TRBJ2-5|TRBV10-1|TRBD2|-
TGCGCCAGCAGTGACACTCCGGGACTAGCGGGAGAGACCCAGTACTTC
CASSDTPGLAGETQYF
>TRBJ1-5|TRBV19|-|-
TGTGCCAGTAGTATAGCGCCTTATCAGCCCCAGCATTTT
CASSIAPYQPQHF
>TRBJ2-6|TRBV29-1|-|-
TGCAGCGTTCATCCGGACTCTGGGGCCAACGTCCTGACTTTC
CSVHPDSGANVLTF
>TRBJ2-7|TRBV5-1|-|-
TGCGCCAGCAGCGCGCGGGTGGGCTACGAGCAGTACTTC
CASSARVGYEQYF
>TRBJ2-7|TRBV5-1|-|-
TGCGCCAGCAGCTTCTACCCGGGGTACGAGCAGTACTTC
CASSFYPGYEQYF
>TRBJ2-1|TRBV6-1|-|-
TGTGCCAGCAGTGAACTGAGCTCCTACAATGAGCAGTTCTTC
CASSELSSYNEQFF
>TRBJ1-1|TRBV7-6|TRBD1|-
TGTGCCAGCAGCCCCCGGGACAGGGCGGGTTCGGAGAACACTGAAGCTTTCTTT
CASSPRDRAGSENTEAFF